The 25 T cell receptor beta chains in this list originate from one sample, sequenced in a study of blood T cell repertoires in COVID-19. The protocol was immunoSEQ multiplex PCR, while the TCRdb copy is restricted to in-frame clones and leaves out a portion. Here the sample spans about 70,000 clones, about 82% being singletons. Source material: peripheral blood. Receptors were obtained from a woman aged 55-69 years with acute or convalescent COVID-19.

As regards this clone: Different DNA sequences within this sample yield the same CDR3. As DNA, the CDR3 is TGTGCCAGCAGCCTAGGACTAGCTGGGGAGCAGTACTTC. The encoded protein is CASSLGLAGEQYF. The V gene is TRBV7-2, the J gene TRBJ2-7; TRBD2 agrees at 8 bases. V lost 5 bases, J lost 7 bases, and 7 bases stayed unmatched. The CDR3 contains 13 residues. Germline lookup yields CDR1 SGHTA and CDR2 FQGNSA.

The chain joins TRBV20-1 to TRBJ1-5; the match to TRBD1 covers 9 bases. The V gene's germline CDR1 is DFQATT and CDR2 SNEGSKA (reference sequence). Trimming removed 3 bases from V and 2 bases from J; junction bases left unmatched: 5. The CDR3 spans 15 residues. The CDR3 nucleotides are TGCAGTGCTAGTTTGACAGGGGGTGGCAATCAGCCCCAGCATTTT. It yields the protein CSASLTGGGNQPQHF.

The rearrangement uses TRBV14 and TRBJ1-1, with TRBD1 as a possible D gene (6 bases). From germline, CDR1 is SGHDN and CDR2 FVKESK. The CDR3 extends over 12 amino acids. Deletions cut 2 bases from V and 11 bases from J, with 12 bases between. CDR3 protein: CASSQPTGKAFF. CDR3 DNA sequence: TGTGCCAGCAGCCAACCAACAGGGAAGGCTTTCTTT.

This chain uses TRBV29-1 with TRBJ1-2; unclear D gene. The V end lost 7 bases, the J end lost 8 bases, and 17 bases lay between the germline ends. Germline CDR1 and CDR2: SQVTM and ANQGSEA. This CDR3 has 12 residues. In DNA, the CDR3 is TGCAGCGCCACCTCCGGGAGGAGCGGCTACACCTTC. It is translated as CSATSGRSGYTF.

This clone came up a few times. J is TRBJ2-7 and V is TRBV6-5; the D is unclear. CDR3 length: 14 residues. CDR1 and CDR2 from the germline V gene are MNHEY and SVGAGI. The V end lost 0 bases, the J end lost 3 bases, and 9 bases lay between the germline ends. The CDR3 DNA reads TGTGCCAGCAGTTACTCTGCCAGGAACTACGAGCAGTACTTC. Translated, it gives CASSYSARNYEQYF.

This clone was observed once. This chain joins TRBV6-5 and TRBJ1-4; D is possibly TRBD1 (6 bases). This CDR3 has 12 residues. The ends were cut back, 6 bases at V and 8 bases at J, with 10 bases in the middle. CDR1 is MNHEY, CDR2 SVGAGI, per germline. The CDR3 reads CASRRGGEKLFF. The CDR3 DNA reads TGTGCCAGCAGAAGGGGGGGGGAAAAACTGTTTTTT.

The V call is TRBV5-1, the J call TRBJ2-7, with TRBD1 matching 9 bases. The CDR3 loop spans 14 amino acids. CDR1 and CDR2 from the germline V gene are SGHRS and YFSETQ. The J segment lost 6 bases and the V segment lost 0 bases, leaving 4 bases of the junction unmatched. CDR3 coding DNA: TGCGCCAGCAGCTTGGAGACAGGGGGGACCGAGCAGTACTTC. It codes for CASSLETGGTEQYF.

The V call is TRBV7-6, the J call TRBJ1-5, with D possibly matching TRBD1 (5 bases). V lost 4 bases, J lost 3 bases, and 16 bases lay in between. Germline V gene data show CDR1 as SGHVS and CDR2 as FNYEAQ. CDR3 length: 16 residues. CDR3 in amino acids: CASSSSAGPNNQPQHF. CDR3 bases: TGTGCCAGCAGCTCCAGTGCGGGGCCGAACAATCAGCCCCAGCATTTT. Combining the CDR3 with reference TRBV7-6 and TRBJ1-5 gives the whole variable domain GAGVSQSPRYKVTKRGQDVALRCDPISGHVSLYWYRQALGQGPEFLTYFNYEAQQDKSGLPNDRFSAERPEGSISTLTIQRTEQRDSAMYRCASSSSAGPNNQPQHFGDGTRLSIL.

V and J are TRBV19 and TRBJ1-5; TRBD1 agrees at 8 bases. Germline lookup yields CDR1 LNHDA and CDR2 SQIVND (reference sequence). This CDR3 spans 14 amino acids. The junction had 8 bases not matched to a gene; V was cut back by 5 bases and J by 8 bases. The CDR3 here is CASSAGDRLKPQHF. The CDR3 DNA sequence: TGTGCCAGTAGTGCCGGGGACAGGTTAAAGCCCCAGCATTTT.

The CDR3 is CASSISGSEMNTEAFF. DNA of the CDR3: TGTGCCAGTAGTATTTCGGGGTCTGAGATGAACACTGAAGCTTTCTTT. V usage is TRBV19 and J usage is TRBJ1-1; D is undetermined. V lost 3 bases and J lost 0, with 14 bases in between. Per the germline V gene, CDR1 is LNHDA and CDR2 is SQIVND (reference sequence). The CDR3 totals 16 residues. The full variable domain, with the rest looked up from reference TRBV19 and TRBJ1-1, is DGGITQSPKYLFRKEGQNVTLSCEQNLNHDAMYWYRQDPGQGLRLIYYSQIVNDFQKGDIAEGYSVSREKKESFPLTVTSAQKNPTAFYLCASSISGSEMNTEAFFGQGTRLTVV.

CDR3 DNA: TGTGCCAGCAGCTTAGTGTTACAGTCCCCTGAAGCTTTCTTT. Translated, it gives CASSLVLQSPEAFF. The chain recombines TRBV13 with TRBJ1-1, with unresolved D. V lost 1 base, J lost 6 bases, and 12 bases lay in between. CDR3 length equals 14 residues. The V gene's germline CDR1 is PRHDT and CDR2 FYEKMQ (reference sequence). The whole variable domain, remainder taken from reference TRBV13 and TRBJ1-1, is AAGVIQSPRHLIKEKRETATLKCYPIPRHDTVYWYQQGPGQDPQFLISFYEKMQSDKGSIPDRFSAQQFSDYHSELNMSSLELGDSALYFCASSLVLQSPEAFFGQGTRLTVV.

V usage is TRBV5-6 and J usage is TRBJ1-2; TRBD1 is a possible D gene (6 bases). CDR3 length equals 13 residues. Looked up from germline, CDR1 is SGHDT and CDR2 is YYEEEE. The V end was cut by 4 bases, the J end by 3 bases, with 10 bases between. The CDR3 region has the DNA TGTGCCAGCAGCCTTGGACAGTACTATGGCTACACCTTC. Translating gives CASSLGQYYGYTF.

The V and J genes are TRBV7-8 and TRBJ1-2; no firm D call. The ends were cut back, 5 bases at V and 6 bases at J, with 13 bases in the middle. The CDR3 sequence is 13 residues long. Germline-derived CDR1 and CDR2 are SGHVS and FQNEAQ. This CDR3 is CASSPIGEDGYTF. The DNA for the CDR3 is TGTGCCAGCAGCCCAATTGGGGAGGATGGCTACACCTTC.

The chain's CDR3 is CAISQTAAGGGSNQPQHF. Written as DNA, the CDR3 is TGTGCCATCAGCCAAACCGCCGCTGGTGGAGGTAGCAATCAGCCCCAGCATTTT. This chain joins TRBV10-3 and TRBJ1-5, with no clear D. The CDR3 extends over 18 amino acids. CDR1 is ENHRY, CDR2 SYGVKD, per germline. V was cut by 6 bases and J by 0 bases, with 21 bases left in between.

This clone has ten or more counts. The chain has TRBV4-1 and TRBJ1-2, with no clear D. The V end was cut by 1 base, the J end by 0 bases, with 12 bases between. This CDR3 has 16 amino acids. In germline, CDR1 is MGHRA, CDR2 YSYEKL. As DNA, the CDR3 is TGCGCCAGCAGCCAAGCTGCGGAGATTCCTAACTATGGCTACACCTTC. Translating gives CASSQAAEIPNYGYTF.

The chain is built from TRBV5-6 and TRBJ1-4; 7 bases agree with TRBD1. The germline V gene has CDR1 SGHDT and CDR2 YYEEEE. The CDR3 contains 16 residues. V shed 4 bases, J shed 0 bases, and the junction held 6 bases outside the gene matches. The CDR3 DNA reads TGTGCCAGCAGCGTGACAGGGTCTGCAACTAATGAAAAACTGTTTTTT. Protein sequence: CASSVTGSATNEKLFF.

The CDR3 spells CASSSTPGASEAFF. The CDR3, as DNA: TGTGCCAGCAGTTCCACTCCCGGAGCAAGTGAAGCTTTCTTT. This chain joins TRBV6-5 and TRBJ1-1; D is unclear. CDR1 is MNHEY, CDR2 SVGAGI, per germline. V was cut by 4 bases and J by 7 bases, with 16 bases left in between. This CDR3 comprises 14 residues.

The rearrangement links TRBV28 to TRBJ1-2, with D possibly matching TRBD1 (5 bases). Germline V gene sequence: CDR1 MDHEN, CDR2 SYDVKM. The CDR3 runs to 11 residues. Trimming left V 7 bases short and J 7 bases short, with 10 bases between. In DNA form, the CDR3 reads TGTGCCAGCACCCCAGGGATTGGCTACACCTTC. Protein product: CASTPGIGYTF.

The CDR3: CASRKTSGFNSPLHF. The CDR3 DNA follows: TGTGCCAGCAGAAAGACAAGTGGCTTTAATTCACCCCTCCACTTT. This rearrangement joins TRBV3-1 (or the pseudogene TRBV3-2) to TRBJ1-6; D is unclear. Trimming left V 6 bases short and J 6 bases short, with 15 bases between. This CDR3 contains 15 residues. Germline V CDR1 and CDR2: LGHDT, YNNKEL (reference sequence).

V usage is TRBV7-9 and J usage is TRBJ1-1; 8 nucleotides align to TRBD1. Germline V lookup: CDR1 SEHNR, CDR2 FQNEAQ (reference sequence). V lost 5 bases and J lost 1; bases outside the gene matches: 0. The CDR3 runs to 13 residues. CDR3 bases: TGTGCCAGCAGCCAGGGGGCGAACACTGAAGCTTTCTTT. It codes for CASSQGANTEAFF.

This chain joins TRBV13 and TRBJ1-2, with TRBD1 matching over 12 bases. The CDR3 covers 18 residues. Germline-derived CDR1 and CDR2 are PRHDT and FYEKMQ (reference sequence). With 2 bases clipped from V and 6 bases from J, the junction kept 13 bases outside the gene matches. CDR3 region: CASSLREGTGQGANGYTF. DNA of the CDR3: TGTGCCAGCAGCTTAAGGGAGGGTACGGGACAGGGGGCTAATGGCTACACCTTC.

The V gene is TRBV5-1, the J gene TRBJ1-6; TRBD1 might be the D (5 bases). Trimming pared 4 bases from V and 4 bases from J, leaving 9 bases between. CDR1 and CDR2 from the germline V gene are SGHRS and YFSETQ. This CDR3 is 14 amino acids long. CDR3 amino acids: CASSGDSYNSPLHF. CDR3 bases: TGCGCCAGCAGCGGAGACAGTTATAATTCACCCCTCCACTTT.

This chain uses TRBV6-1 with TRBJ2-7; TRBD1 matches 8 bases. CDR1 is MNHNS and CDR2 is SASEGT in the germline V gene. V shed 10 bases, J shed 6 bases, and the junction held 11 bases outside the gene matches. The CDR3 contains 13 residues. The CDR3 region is CAMADRAISEQYF. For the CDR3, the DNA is TGTGCCATGGCGGACAGGGCCATTTCCGAGCAGTACTTC.

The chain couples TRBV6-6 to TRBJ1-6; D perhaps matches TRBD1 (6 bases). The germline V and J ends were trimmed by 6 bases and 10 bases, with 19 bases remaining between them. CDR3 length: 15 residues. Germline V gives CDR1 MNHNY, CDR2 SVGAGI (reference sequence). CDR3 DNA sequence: TGTGCCAGCAGGCCTACAGGGCAGACGGTCTCACCCCTCCACTTT. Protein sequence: CASRPTGQTVSPLHF.

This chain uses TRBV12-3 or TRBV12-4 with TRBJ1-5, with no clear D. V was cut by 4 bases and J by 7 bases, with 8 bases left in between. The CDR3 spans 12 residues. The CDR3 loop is CASSSNRQPQHF. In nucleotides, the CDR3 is TGTGCCAGCAGTTCTAACAGACAGCCCCAGCATTTT.